One sample yielded the 32 T cell receptor beta chains listed below, sequenced in a study of T cell repertoires in cytomegalovirus infection. One entry per CDR3 protein, called by TCRdb with MiXCR from the reads. The profile shows about 210,000 distinct CDR3 sequences, approximately 6.7% of them singletons. Sample: PBMCs. The receptors stem from a human donor in good health (CMV status not recorded). Some clones in this sample may be carry-over from other donors' samples.

This clonotype occurred many times. This chain joins TRBV4-3 and TRBJ2-3, with D possibly being TRBD1 or TRBD2 (5 bases each). V was clipped by 0 bases and J by 6 bases, with 16 bases between them. Germline assignment: CDR1 LGHNA and CDR2 YSLEER. The CDR3 contains 16 residues. The CDR3 bases are TGCGCCAGCAGCCAAGAAAGAACCGAGGGACGGGATACGCAGTATTTT. Its translation: CASSQERTEGRDTQYF.

Concerning this clonotype: This may come from a read error, since a much larger clone is one base off. J is TRBJ1-6 and V is TRBV28; D is ambiguous. CDR1 is MDHEN, CDR2 SYDVKM, per germline. This CDR3 has 14 residues. The CDR3 here is CASSLHPNNSPFHF. CDR3 bases: TGTGCCAGCAGTTTGCACCCAAATAATTCACCCTTCCACTTT. The full variable domain, completed using reference TRBV28 and TRBJ1-6, is DVKVTQSSRYLVKRTGEKVFLECVQDMDHENMFWYRQDPGLGLRLIYFSYDVKMKEKGDIPEGYSVSREKKERFSLILESASTNQTSMYLCASSLHPNNSPFHFGNGTRLTVT.

This clonotype was counted at least ten times. The V and J genes are TRBV6-2 or TRBV6-3 and TRBJ2-5, with no clear D. The CDR3 runs 13 residues. V lost 2 bases and J lost 3, with 7 bases in between. CDR1 is MNHEY and CDR2 is SVGEGT in the germline V gene. CDR3 sequence (DNA): TGTGCCAGCAGTTACAGGGCAGAAGAGACCCAGTACTTC. It codes for CASSYRAEETQYF.

In its sample, this clonotype was seen many times. The V call is TRBV4-1, the J call TRBJ1-2; possibly TRBD1 for D (5 bases). Germline CDR1 is MGHRA and CDR2 is YSYEKL. The CDR3 sequence is 17 residues long. Trimming removed 1 base from V and 7 bases from J, with 22 bases in between. This CDR3 is CASSQVKTPGIWSGYTF. The CDR3 coding sequence is TGCGCCAGCAGCCAAGTCAAGACGCCAGGGATTTGGAGTGGCTACACCTTC.

V and J are TRBV14 and TRBJ1-6; D is uncertain. The CDR3 runs 15 residues. Germline V gene data show CDR1 as SGHDN and CDR2 as FVKESK. Trimming cost V 1 base and J 9 bases, with 13 bases left between them. This CDR3 is CASSQGRIVPSPLHF. The CDR3 nucleotides read TGTGCCAGCAGCCAAGGGAGAATCGTACCTTCACCCCTCCACTTT.

This clonotype was recorded at least ten times. The CDR3 DNA reads as TGCGCCAGCAGCCAAGATTGGGATTCGGCCACAGCTTACTCCTACGAGCAGTACTTC. It yields the protein CASSQDWDSATAYSYEQYF. This sequence joins TRBV4-3 and TRBJ2-7, with D unresolved. Trimming removed 0 bases from V and 0 bases from J, with 21 bases in between. The CDR3 spans 19 residues. The germline gives CDR1 LGHNA, CDR2 YSLEER.

This clonotype occurred many times. The J gene is TRBJ1-2, the V gene TRBV10-3; D unresolved. Germline V gives CDR1 ENHRY, CDR2 SYGVKD. With 2 bases removed from V and 8 bases from J, the gap between germline ends came to 18 bases. There are 15 residues in the CDR3. CDR3 DNA: TGTGCCATCAGTGAGCATGGACCTCTCGAGGAAGGCTACACCTTC. Its translation: CAISEHGPLEEGYTF.

This clonotype showed up many times. This chain connects TRBV7-2 to TRBJ1-1; the match to TRBD1 covers 7 bases. V dropped 4 bases and J dropped 5; count of bases not matched to a gene: 4. There are 13 residues in the CDR3. Germline V gene data show CDR1 as SGHTA and CDR2 as FQGNSA. CDR3 sequence: CASSSTGETEAFF. The CDR3 bases are TGTGCCAGCAGCTCTACAGGGGAGACTGAAGCTTTCTTT. Full variable domain (missing parts from reference TRBV7-2 and TRBJ1-1): GAGVSQSPSNKVTEKGKDVELRCDPISGHTALYWYRQSLGQGLEFLIYFQGNSAPDKSGLPSDRFSAERTGGSVSTLTIQRTQQEDSAVYLCASSSTGETEAFFGQGTRLTVV.

This clonotype was found many times. The CDR3, as DNA: TGCGCCAGCAGCTTGAATTCGGACAGCAATCAGCCCCAGCATTTT. Translated: CASSLNSDSNQPQHF. This sequence joins TRBV5-1 and TRBJ1-5; D not resolved. V was shortened by 1 base and J by 1 base, with 9 bases between the two germline ends. The V gene's germline CDR1 is SGHRS and CDR2 YFSETQ. This CDR3 contains 15 residues.

This clonotype has a count of ten or more. The chain combines TRBV4-1 with TRBJ1-3; 11 bases agree with TRBD1. The CDR3 extends over 17 amino acids. J gave up 0 bases and V 4 bases, and 5 bases lay outside the gene matches. The germline CDR1 and CDR2 sequences are MGHRA and YSYEKL. In DNA, the CDR3 is TGCGCCAGCAGCCGGACAGGGGGCGAAAGCTCTGGAAACACCATATATTTT. It specifies CASSRTGGESSGNTIYF.

In its sample, this clonotype was seen a few times. J is TRBJ2-1 and V is TRBV6-2 or TRBV6-3, with 8 nucleotides matching TRBD2. From germline, CDR1 is MNHEY and CDR2 SVGEGT. CDR3 size: 18 residues. V was clipped by 8 bases and J by 0 bases; unmatched bases: 15. Here the CDR3 DNA reads TGTGCCAGCTCCCCTTGGCTAGCGGGCCTGAGCTCCTACAATGAGCAGTTCTTC. It is translated as CASSPWLAGLSSYNEQFF.

This clonotype occurred many times. This chain links TRBV12-3 or TRBV12-4 with TRBJ2-1, with D perhaps TRBD2 (5 bases). V was pared by 6 bases and J by 10 bases, with 16 bases between. CDR3 size: 13 residues. CDR3 amino acids: CASSLTTPGEQFF. In DNA form, the CDR3 reads TGTGCCAGCAGCTTGACTACTCCGGGAGAGCAGTTCTTC.

This clonotype showed up many times. The V and J genes are TRBV5-1 and TRBJ1-1; maybe TRBD1 (5 bases). Trimming removed 3 bases at V and 0 bases at J, with 15 bases between. This CDR3 spans 16 amino acids. Germline CDR1 is SGHRS and CDR2 is YFSETQ. The CDR3 DNA reads TGCGCCAGCAGCTCGCTCGGGGCGGGGATGAACACTGAAGCTTTCTTT. Its translation is CASSSLGAGMNTEAFF.

This clonotype was detected ten times or more. The rearrangement links TRBV29-1 to TRBJ1-1; D not resolved. The V gene lost 4 bases and the J gene lost 3 bases, with 6 bases spanning the gap. From germline, CDR1 is SQVTM and CDR2 ANQGSEA. The CDR3 has 11 amino acids. CDR3 in DNA: TGCAGCGTTGGGCTAGACACTGAAGCTTTCTTT. Its translation is CSVGLDTEAFF.

The CDR3 DNA follows: TGTGCCAGCAGTGAAGGAAGGAGAGGCACAGATACGCAGTATTTT. This gives the protein CASSEGRRGTDTQYF. This chain links TRBV6-4 with TRBJ2-3; no clear D. Between the trimmed V and J ends, which lost 3 bases and 1 base, there was a span of 11 bases. There are 15 residues in the CDR3. Germline CDR1 and CDR2: MRHNA and SNTAGT.

This clonotype was seen at least ten times. This chain uses TRBV7-2 with TRBJ2-2; D tentatively reads TRBD1 or TRBD2 (5 bases each). The CDR3 is 14 amino acids. Germline loops: CDR1 SGHTA, CDR2 FQGNSA. V was cut by 6 bases and J by 1 base, with 9 bases left in between. CDR3 coding DNA: TGTGCCAGCAGACGGGACGGGAACACCGGGGAGCTGTTTTTT. Translated: CASRRDGNTGELFF.

This clonotype showed up many times. The CDR3 loop reads CASSSGSGEQYF. The CDR3 region has the DNA TGTGCCAGCAGTTCGGGTTCCGGCGAGCAGTACTTC. V is TRBV6-2 or TRBV6-3 and J is TRBJ2-7; D is unresolved. This CDR3 region has 12 residues. Trimming pared 4 bases from V and 6 bases from J, leaving 10 bases between. Germline V gene data show CDR1 as MNHEY and CDR2 as SVGEGT.

The V and J genes are TRBV6-2 or TRBV6-3 and TRBJ1-1; unclear D gene. Trimming stripped 5 bases from V and 4 bases from J, with 14 bases between. This CDR3 is built from 14 residues. The germline gives CDR1 MNHEY, CDR2 SVGEGT. CDR3 protein: CASSGGYTGTEAFF. In DNA, the CDR3 is TGTGCCAGCAGTGGCGGTTACACGGGCACTGAAGCTTTCTTT.

This clonotype came up a few times. This chain joins TRBV2 and TRBJ1-1; tentatively, D is TRBD1 (5 bases). V gave up 7 bases and J gave up 4 bases, with 10 bases separating them. CDR1 SNHLY and CDR2 FYNNEI come from the germline V gene. The CDR3 covers 12 residues. The CDR3 bases are TGTGCCAGCACAGGGCAGGGCACTGAAGCTTTCTTT. Protein: CASTGQGTEAFF.

This clonotype showed up many times. J is TRBJ2-1 and V is TRBV29-1; unclear D gene. V shed 4 bases and J shed 1 base, with 11 bases lying between them. This CDR3 spans 14 amino acids. CDR1 is SQVTM and CDR2 is ANQGSEA in the germline V gene. Here the CDR3 DNA reads TGCAGCGTTGGGGTTGCAGGATCCTACAATGAGCAGTTCTTC. It specifies CSVGVAGSYNEQFF.

At least ten counts were recorded for this clonotype. V usage is TRBV7-3 and J usage is TRBJ1-1; D unresolved. V shed 1 base and J shed 3 bases, with 9 bases lying between them. CDR1 and CDR2 (germline): SGHTA, FQGTGA. The CDR3 has 14 residues. The CDR3 coding sequence is TGTGCCAGCAGCTTAATGGAGGGATACACTGAAGCTTTCTTT. It codes for CASSLMEGYTEAFF.

This clonotype was detected a few times. CDR3 residues: CASSSPSGGGSYEQYF. The CDR3 nucleotides read TGTGCCAGCAGTTCCCCTTCCGGCGGGGGGTCCTACGAGCAGTACTTC. The chain has TRBV28 and TRBJ2-7; the match to TRBD2 covers 8 bases. After removal of 4 bases from V and 1 base from J, the junction contained 9 bases not matched to a gene. Looked up from germline, CDR1 is MDHEN and CDR2 is SYDVKM. The CDR3 totals 16 residues.

This clonotype has at least ten counts. The chain joins TRBV6-5 to TRBJ2-7; D is possibly TRBD2 (6 bases). This CDR3 has 13 amino acids. V shed 6 bases and J shed 3 bases, with 12 bases lying between them. Germline assignment: CDR1 MNHEY and CDR2 SVGAGI. The CDR3 sequence is CASRRDWDYEQYF. The DNA for the CDR3 is TGTGCCAGCAGGAGGGACTGGGACTACGAGCAGTACTTC.

This clonotype was counted many times. V is TRBV7-2 and J is TRBJ2-3, with no clear D. V dropped 4 bases and J dropped 6 bases, with 8 bases sitting between them. CDR3 length: 12 amino acids. CDR1 and CDR2 (germline): SGHTA, FQGNSA. In nucleotides, the CDR3 is TGTGCCAGCAGCTCCGGCGTGGATACGCAGTATTTT. Translated: CASSSGVDTQYF.

This clonotype was detected many times. The chain couples TRBV28 to TRBJ2-3, with 10 bases aligning to TRBD1. CDR1 is MDHEN and CDR2 is SYDVKM in the germline V gene. J lost 3 bases, V lost 3 bases, and 6 bases had no gene match. The CDR3 has 16 residues. This chain's CDR3 is CASSFGGQGGTDTQYF. CDR3 sequence (DNA): TGTGCCAGCAGTTTTGGTGGACAGGGGGGTACAGATACGCAGTATTTT. Full variable domain (outside the CDR3, taken from reference TRBV28 and TRBJ2-3): DVKVTQSSRYLVKRTGEKVFLECVQDMDHENMFWYRQDPGLGLRLIYFSYDVKMKEKGDIPEGYSVSREKKERFSLILESASTNQTSMYLCASSFGGQGGTDTQYFGPGTRLTVL.

This clonotype was recorded a few times. The chain combines TRBV29-1 with TRBJ1-1, with D unclear. CDR3 length equals 13 residues. Germline assignment: CDR1 SQVTM and CDR2 ANQGSEA. The V and J ends lost 7 bases and 2 bases respectively, with 14 bases between them. Here the CDR3 reads CSAQREPNTEAFF. As DNA, the CDR3 is TGCAGCGCCCAACGGGAGCCAAACACTGAAGCTTTCTTT.

This clonotype was seen ten or more times. V and J are TRBV7-2 and TRBJ1-5; D is perhaps TRBD1 (5 bases). The germline CDR1 and CDR2 sequences are SGHTA and FQGNSA. There are 16 residues in the CDR3. Trimming pared 4 bases from V and 3 bases from J, leaving 16 bases between. The CDR3, as DNA: TGTGCCAGCAGCTCAAACCAGGGCAACCTCAATCAGCCCCAGCATTTT. This sequence encodes CASSSNQGNLNQPQHF.

A note on this clonotype: One junction end disagrees with the germline gene, perhaps due to a read error. The gene calls are TRBV3-1 and TRBJ2-3; no reliable D call. This CDR3 region has 14 residues. The germline gives CDR1 LGHDT, CDR2 YNNKEL (reference sequence). CDR3 DNA sequence: TGTGCCAGCGGCCAAGGACGGAGCACAGATACGCAGTATTTT. Its protein is CASGQGRSTDTQYF.

This clonotype was seen ten or more times. V usage is TRBV7-6 and J usage is TRBJ1-1; D is unresolved. V was clipped by 0 bases and J by 1 base, with 12 bases between them. The CDR3 extends over 16 amino acids. CDR1 is SGHVS and CDR2 is FNYEAQ in the germline V gene. The CDR3 region is CASSLAGKAGNTEAFF. The CDR3, as DNA: TGTGCCAGCAGCTTAGCAGGCAAGGCAGGGAACACTGAAGCTTTCTTT. Together with reference TRBV7-6 and TRBJ1-1, the CDR3 gives the full variable domain: GAGVSQSPRYKVTKRGQDVALRCDPISGHVSLYWYRQALGQGPEFLTYFNYEAQQDKSGLPNDRFSAERPEGSISTLTIQRTEQRDSAMYRCASSLAGKAGNTEAFFGQGTRLTVV.

This clonotype has ten or more counts. The V and J genes are TRBV11-3 and TRBJ2-1; 12 nucleotides line up with TRBD2. Trimming removed 5 bases from V and 5 bases from J; junction bases left unmatched: 7. This CDR3 is built from 16 residues. Germline V gene lookup returns CDR1 SGHNT and CDR2 YENEEA. The CDR3, as DNA: TGTGCCAGCAGCACGAGACGACTAGCGGGGGACAATGAGCAGTTCTTC. Translated: CASSTRRLAGDNEQFF. Full variable domain (rest looked up from reference TRBV11-3 and TRBJ2-1): EAGVVQSPRYKIIEKKQPVAFWCNPISGHNTLYWYLQNLGQGPELLIRYENEEAVDDSQLPKDRFSAERLKGVDSTLKIQPAELGDSAVYLCASSTRRLAGDNEQFFGPGTRLTVL.

This clonotype was counted at least ten times. This chain uses TRBV7-2 with TRBJ2-1; 13 bases match TRBD2. V lost 4 bases and J lost 6; bases outside the gene matches: 3. CDR3 size: 15 residues. Germline V gene sequence: CDR1 SGHTA, CDR2 FQGNSA. CDR3 loop: CASSYTSGGANEQFF. CDR3 DNA: TGTGCCAGCAGCTATACTAGCGGGGGGGCCAATGAGCAGTTCTTC.

A few counts support this clonotype. V usage is TRBV24-1 and J usage is TRBJ2-1, with D possibly matching TRBD2 (6 bases). V was clipped by 3 bases and J by 11 bases, with 10 bases between them. The germline V gene encodes CDR1 KGHDR and CDR2 SFDVKD. The length of the CDR3 is 12 residues. The CDR3 DNA reads as TGTGCCACCAGTGATGCGGGACGCCAGCAGTTCTTC. It codes for CATSDAGRQQFF.